Each of the 5 T cell receptor beta chains below was sequenced from the same sample in a study of Graves' ophthalmopathy and Graves' hyperthyroidism. The sequenced template was RNA, covering the TCR beta CDR3 region. First-round RT-PCR employed HTBI primers, with a second-round multiplex PCR after it. TCRdb independently ran MiXCR on the multiplex PCR reads; one entry per CDR3 protein. The table has 600,000 to 950,000 distinct CDR3 sequences, roughly 41% seen once. The sequenced sample consisted of peripheral blood. These TCRs come from an adult man with Graves' ophthalmopathy.

This clonotype was counted between two and nine times. The rearrangement joins TRBV6-5 to TRBJ1-2, with D possibly being TRBD1 (6 bases). V lost 8 bases and J lost 1, with 20 bases in between. This CDR3 comprises 16 residues. Germline V gene data show CDR1 as MNHEY and CDR2 as SVGAGI. DNA of the CDR3: TGTGCCAGCTTTACGTTCGGGACACCTCTTAACTATGGCTACACCTTC. It translates to CASFTFGTPLNYGYTF.

The chain combines TRBV7-9 with TRBJ1-6; possibly TRBD1 for D (6 bases). There are 15 residues in the CDR3. Trimming took 5 bases from V and 6 from J, leaving 14 bases between them. Germline V gene lookup returns CDR1 SEHNR and CDR2 FQNEAQ (reference sequence). Written as DNA, the CDR3 is TGTGCCAGCAGCCCGCGGGGGGCGGGTAATTCACCCCTCCACTTT. Its protein product is CASSPRGAGNSPLHF.

This clonotype was recorded once. The chain couples TRBV2 to TRBJ1-1, with D tentatively TRBD1 (5 bases). Germline V CDR1 and CDR2: SNHLY, FYNNEI. Trimming took 5 bases from V and 4 from J, leaving 17 bases between them. There are 15 residues in the CDR3. The CDR3 region is CASSPPRVSRTEAFF. The CDR3 DNA is TGTGCCAGCAGTCCTCCCAGGGTTTCTCGCACTGAAGCTTTCTTT.

V is TRBV9 and J is TRBJ1-3; D is undetermined. The CDR3 contains 15 residues. Looked up from germline, CDR1 is SGDLS and CDR2 is YYNGEE. Trimming cost V 0 bases and J 4 bases, with 11 bases left between them. CDR3: CASSVDGDPGNTIYF. The CDR3 bases are TGTGCCAGCAGCGTAGATGGAGATCCAGGAAACACCATATATTTT.

The CDR3 DNA sequence: TGTGCCAGCTCACCACCGGGAGTGGGCTACGAGCAGTACTTC. It encodes CASSPPGVGYEQYF. This chain connects TRBV18 to TRBJ2-7; D may be TRBD2 (5 bases). The ends were cut back, 0 bases at V and 3 bases at J, with 9 bases in the middle. CDR1 and CDR2 (germline): KGHSH, LQKENI. This CDR3 region has 14 residues.